The clone carrying this T cell receptor (beta chain) was found many times. Its target is unknown. This sample is drawn from a study of identical twins. A universal primer site arose from template switching, and cDNA bore unique molecular identifiers. Each CDR3 protein is one row after TCRdb ran MiXCR on the 5' RACE reads. The sample lists some 590,000 distinct CDR3 sequences; more than 9% were seen once. Study-wide findings and caveats: Modelling approaches yielded underestimates of out-of-frame TCR alpha sharing between monozygotic twins. Within twin pairs, the out-of-frame alpha sequences they shared showed excess low generation probability. There were fewer insertions in abundant cord blood beta clonotypes, but memory repertoires showed no such pattern.

This sample was also put to use in a study of yellow fever vaccine responses in identical twins.

Material: PBMCs. The origin of this receptor is a woman aged 18-29 years in good health.

CDR3 region: CASSLDGPPAYEQYF. The CDR3 nucleotides are TGCGCCAGCAGCTTGGATGGTCCTCCCGCCTACGAGCAGTACTTC. The genes are TRBV5-1 and TRBJ2-7; D is unresolved. Germline lookup yields CDR1 SGHRS and CDR2 YFSETQ. Trimming pared 0 bases from V and 2 bases from J, leaving 12 bases between. The CDR3 covers 15 residues. The full variable domain, completed using reference TRBV5-1 and TRBJ2-7, is KAGVTQTPRYLIKTRGQQVTLSCSPISGHRSVSWYQQTPGQGLQFLFEYFSETQRNKGNFPGRFSGRQFSNSRSEMNVSTLELGDSALYLCASSLDGPPAYEQYFGPGTRLTVT.